This TCR beta chain was recorded in a study of cytomegalovirus exposure and HLA in healthy donors. Overall study: Most donors, 80% to 90% of a few hundred genotyped, fell in the Caucasian-associated ancestry cluster. Study-wide findings and caveats: Compared with the roughly 700-donor mean, an Asian-associated ancestry cluster reportedly had fewer N-insertions, according to a later analysis. Accurate prediction of HLA-A and HLA-B alleles (for most subjects) was reportedly achieved from TCR beta sequences.

The study ran its PCR with 60 Vbeta and 13 Jbeta primers. Profiled with immunoSEQ multiplex PCR; TCRdb holds only in-frame clones, not every one. The table includes around 90,000 clones, about four fifths detected once. V dropped 1 base and J dropped 1; count of bases not matched to a gene: 5. There are 16 residues in the CDR3. Germline lookup yields CDR1 MDHEN and CDR2 SYDVKM. Concerning this clone: Antigen unknown.

This chain connects TRBV28 to TRBJ2-7, with 9 bases matching TRBD1. This TCR derives from a man aged 45 to 65 in good health and CMV-seronegative. The specimen was PBMCs. CDR3 coding DNA: TGTGCCAGCAGTTTATTTAGGACAGGGGATTCCTACGAGCAGTACTTC. This codes for CASSLFRTGDSYEQYF.